This TCR beta chain was sequenced in a study of shared clonotypes between healthy human individuals (dated by TCRdb to 2018 to 2020). Some background on the complete study: A few men and a couple of women, aged 18 to 49 years, made up the cohort. Blood TCR repertoires of 5 or 6 healthy adults were deeply sequenced to estimate repertoire size and the extent of clonotype sharing between individuals. Leukapheresis yielded between about 0.9 and 10 billion PBMCs per donor. Different laboratories and diverse techniques were used to prepare libraries and sequence TCR repertoires, to increase sequencing depth and limit assay-specific biases. For each donor, three plates each were used for CD4 naive and CD4 memory, two plates were used for CD8 naive, and one plate was used for CD8 memory.

Overall study outcomes, separate from this receptor: Incomplete sequencing was indicated by rarefaction of sorted-subset datasets, despite the large sequencing depth. Pairwise subsampling indicated that sequencing depth was expected to affect the degree of clonotype sharing among donors. Sampling was restricted to blood, and TCR repertoires in tissue are likely to differ from TCR repertoires in blood. Because the study included only a small number of donors, the genetic and exposure-history diversity represented was limited. Compared with non-shared clonotypes, the clonotypes found in all four sorted-subset donors had higher generation probabilities. Naive subsets generally had larger estimated clonotype richness than memory subsets. Sharing across a few donors was observed for about 5% of naive CD4, less than 4% of naive CD8, about 2.3% of memory CD4, and approximately 0.41% of memory CD8 clonotypes.

The donors were healthy, HIV-negative adults who had no recently reported acute infections or vaccinations. Every donor was a Caucasian adult residing in Nashville, Tennessee, USA. CD4+ T cells were enriched by magnetic negative selection, after which naive cells were positively selected on CD45RA and the negative fraction was taken as the memory subset. Blood was collected by leukapheresis, and PBMCs were isolated by Ficoll-Histopaque density gradient centrifugation and then cryopreserved in liquid nitrogen vapor phase. Analytical flow cytometry was used to check the purity and quantity of each magnetically sorted T cell population. From each sorted fraction, genomic DNA was isolated and quantified by UV absorbance on a Nanodrop 2000c. Of note for this clone: Its cognate antigen has yet to be identified. No base qualities exist here, and no much larger clone lies one base off it.

Using the deep immunoSEQ assay, multiplex PCR amplified TCR CDR3 regions from genomic DNA. Genomic DNA extracted from each cell subset was distributed evenly over all wells of several immunoSEQ 96-well plates, and each plate served as one replicate. For sorted subsets, roughly 190 ng of genomic DNA, equivalent to 25,000 to 35,000 T cell genomes, went into each replicate PCR. The purified libraries were quantified using a Qubit 3.0 fluorometer, sized with a Bioanalyzer 2100, and then quantified again using the KAPA Library Quantification kit. Each immunoSEQ 96-well plate was sequenced on its own single-read 150-cycle Illumina NextSeq 550 flow cell. The study's processing was this. Because the immunoSEQ output included only junctional sequences and no quality scores, the filtering could not be the same as the filtering used for full-length reads. To assign V/J genes and CDR3, sequences were annotated against IMGT germline references using PyIR, a Python wrapper for IgBLAST v1.9. Reads were removed for weak V/J assignments (E-value above 1e-6), missing CDR3, stop codons, out-of-frame junctions, or ambiguous translated residues. V3J clonotypes were defined as sequences sharing an identical inferred V gene, J gene, and CDR3 amino acid sequence. The percentage overlap between two repertoires was calculated by dividing the number of shared unique clonotypes by the size of the smaller repertoire. Repertoire richness was assessed with RTK rarefaction, the Chao1 estimator, and Recon v2.1 estimates of unobserved clonotypes. OLGA was used to compute generation probabilities for all TCRbeta clonotypes that the gDNA method yielded from a handful of donors. Imported from immuneACCESS, the table was reduced by TCRdb to in-frame sequences with V and J called. These copies leave out some clones; in studies compared against another copy, an unresolved V gene accounts for under half, and the cause of the remainder is not known. V, J and clone size are taken as reported in that table, and D and trimming were inferred from the DNA itself. The sample data list some 1,400,000 clones, and around 95% of these were observed just once. In total, the top ten clones hold approximately 1.1% of the sample.

The germline V gene sets CDR1 to KGHSH and CDR2 to LQKENI. From the cysteine through the phenylalanine, the CDR3 covers 16 amino acids. The read is trimmed to its CDR3 DNA, 48 bases read in frame from base 1. Trimming at the junction amounts to 1 base on V and 2 bases on J, and the germline ends lie 9 bases apart. The rearranged segments are TRBV18 and TRBJ2-6; the D gene is perhaps TRBD1, on 5 matching bases. The clonotype comes from a man younger than 45 in good health. Sequencing was performed on naive CD4+ T cells sorted from blood. The meaning of the sample's cell subset or site label: CD45RA+ positively selected. The CDR3 amino acid sequence is: CASSPQGLAGANVLTF. The sequence in DNA is TGTGCCAGCTCACCACAGGGGCTGGCTGGGGCCAACGTCCTGACTTTC.